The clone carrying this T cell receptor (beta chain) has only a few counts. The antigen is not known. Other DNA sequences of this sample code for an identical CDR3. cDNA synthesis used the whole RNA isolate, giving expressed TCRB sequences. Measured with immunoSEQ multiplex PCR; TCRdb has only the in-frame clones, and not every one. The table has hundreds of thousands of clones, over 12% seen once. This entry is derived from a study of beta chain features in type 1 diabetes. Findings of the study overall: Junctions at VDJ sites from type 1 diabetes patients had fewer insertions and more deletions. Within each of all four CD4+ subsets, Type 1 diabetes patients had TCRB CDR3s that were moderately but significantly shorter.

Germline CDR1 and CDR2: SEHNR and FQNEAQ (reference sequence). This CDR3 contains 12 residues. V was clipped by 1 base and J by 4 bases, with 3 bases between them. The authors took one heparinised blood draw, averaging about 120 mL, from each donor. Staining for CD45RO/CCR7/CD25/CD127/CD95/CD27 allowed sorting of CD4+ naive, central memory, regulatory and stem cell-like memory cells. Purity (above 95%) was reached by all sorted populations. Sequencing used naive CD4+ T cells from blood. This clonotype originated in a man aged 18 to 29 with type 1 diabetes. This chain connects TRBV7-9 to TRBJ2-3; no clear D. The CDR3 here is CASSLVADTQYF. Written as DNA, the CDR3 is TGTGCCAGCAGCTTAGTCGCAGATACGCAGTATTTT.